Below are 10 T cell receptor beta chains sequenced from a single sample in a study of beta chain features in type 1 diabetes. TCRB transcripts that were expressed got sequenced, as all of the isolated RNA had been reverse transcribed. The repertoire was sequenced with immunoSEQ multiplex PCR; TCRdb's copy has only in-frame clones and lacks some. The sample records approximately 380,000 clones, over 13% being singletons. Sequencing was carried out using naive CD4+ T cells from blood. The receptors come from a woman younger than 30 in good health.

The genes are TRBV10-3 and TRBJ2-7; TRBD2 is a possible D gene (5 bases). The V and J ends lost 4 bases and 0 bases respectively, with 7 bases between them. The CDR3 loop spans 13 amino acids. Germline V gives CDR1 ENHRY, CDR2 SYGVKD. The chain's CDR3 is CAISGGSSYEQYF. The CDR3 region has the DNA TGTGCCATCAGTGGAGGGTCCTCCTACGAGCAGTACTTC.

This clone was detected a few times. The genes are TRBV19 and TRBJ1-5, with TRBD1 matching over 7 bases. The CDR3 totals 15 residues. Per the germline V gene, CDR1 is LNHDA and CDR2 is SQIVND (reference sequence). V was clipped by 10 bases and J by 0 bases; unmatched bases: 9. The CDR3 DNA reads TGTGCCACCCGGGACAGCTACTATAGCAATCAGCCCCAGCATTTT. Translated, it gives CATRDSYYSNQPQHF.

A few counts support this clone. The chain combines TRBV9 with TRBJ2-2, with D uncertain. The germline V gene has CDR1 SGDLS and CDR2 YYNGEE. Deletions cut 0 bases from V and 4 bases from J, with 7 bases between. This CDR3 has 14 amino acids. The CDR3: CASSVVPSTGELFF. As DNA, the CDR3 is TGTGCCAGCAGCGTAGTCCCGAGCACCGGGGAGCTGTTTTTT.

The CDR3 region has the DNA TGTGCCACCAGCAGATTCGGACAGCTACTCAATGAGCAGTTCTTC. Translating gives CATSRFGQLLNEQFF. The J gene is TRBJ2-1, the V gene TRBV15, with D possibly being TRBD1 (6 bases). This CDR3 comprises 15 residues. Trimming took 2 bases from V and 6 from J, leaving 14 bases between them. The germline V gene encodes CDR1 LNHNV and CDR2 YYDKDF (reference sequence).

The chain couples TRBV2 to TRBJ2-1; TRBD2 is a possible D gene (7 bases). The CDR3 spans 15 residues. CDR1 SNHLY and CDR2 FYNNEI come from the germline V gene. Trimming removed 2 bases at V and 6 bases at J, with 14 bases between. DNA for the CDR3: TGTGCCAGCAGTGAACGCGGGGGCGTCTTCAATGAGCAGTTCTTC. This codes for CASSERGGVFNEQFF.

This clone was counted only a few times. The chain uses TRBV7-8 and TRBJ2-6; TRBD1 is a possible D gene (6 bases). Germline lookup yields CDR1 SGHVS and CDR2 FQNEAQ. The CDR3 sequence is 15 residues long. Trimming took 5 bases from V and 2 from J, leaving 10 bases between them. DNA of the CDR3: TGTGCCAGCAGCATACGGGACACTGGGGCCAACGTCCTGACTTTC. Translating it yields CASSIRDTGANVLTF. The whole variable domain, remainder taken from reference TRBV7-8 and TRBJ2-6, is GAGVSQSPRYKVAKRGQDVALRCDPISGHVSLFWYQQALGQGPEFLTYFQNEAQLDKSGLPSDRFFAERPEGSVSTLKIQRTQQEDSAVYLCASSIRDTGANVLTFGAGSRLTVL.

This rearrangement joins TRBV7-6 to TRBJ1-2; 7 bases map to TRBD1. Trimming removed 5 bases from V and 2 bases from J; junction bases left unmatched: 2. Germline V gene sequence: CDR1 SGHVS, CDR2 FNYEAQ. The CDR3 length is 13 residues. CDR3 protein: CASSRGQNYGYTF. For the CDR3, the DNA is TGTGCCAGCAGCAGGGGACAGAACTATGGCTACACCTTC.

The V and J genes are TRBV5-6 and TRBJ1-5; D call uncertain. This CDR3 region has 11 residues. Germline values: CDR1 SGHDT, CDR2 YYEEEE. This chain's CDR3 is CGGGVQTPQHF. The CDR3 DNA reads TGTGGCGGCGGGGTTCAGACGCCCCAGCATTTT. The variable domain in full, completed from reference TRBV5-6 and TRBJ1-5, reads DAGVTQSPTHLIKTRGQQVTLRCSPKSGHDTVSWYQQALGQGPQFIFQYYEEEERQRGNFPDRFSGHQFPNYSSELNVNALLLGDSALYLCGGGVQTPQHFGDGTRLSIL.

This clone was seen more than once but under ten times. The rearrangement uses TRBV6-5 and TRBJ2-3; 8 bases agree with TRBD2. The CDR3 extends over 14 amino acids. Trimming removed 3 bases from V and 5 bases from J; junction bases left unmatched: 4. The germline V gene encodes CDR1 MNHEY and CDR2 SVGAGI. CDR3 amino acids: CASSYTGTRDTQYF. The DNA of the CDR3 is TGTGCCAGCAGTTATACCGGGACTAGAGATACGCAGTATTTT.

The chain couples TRBV27 to TRBJ2-5, with 9 bases aligning to TRBD2. Trimming took 5 bases from V and 2 from J; bases not matched to a gene: 12. CDR1 is MNHEY, CDR2 SMNVEV, per germline (reference sequence). The CDR3 totals 17 residues. CDR3 region: CASSKVHYSGSQETQYF. The CDR3 coding sequence is TGTGCCAGCAGTAAGGTCCATTATAGCGGGAGTCAAGAGACCCAGTACTTC.